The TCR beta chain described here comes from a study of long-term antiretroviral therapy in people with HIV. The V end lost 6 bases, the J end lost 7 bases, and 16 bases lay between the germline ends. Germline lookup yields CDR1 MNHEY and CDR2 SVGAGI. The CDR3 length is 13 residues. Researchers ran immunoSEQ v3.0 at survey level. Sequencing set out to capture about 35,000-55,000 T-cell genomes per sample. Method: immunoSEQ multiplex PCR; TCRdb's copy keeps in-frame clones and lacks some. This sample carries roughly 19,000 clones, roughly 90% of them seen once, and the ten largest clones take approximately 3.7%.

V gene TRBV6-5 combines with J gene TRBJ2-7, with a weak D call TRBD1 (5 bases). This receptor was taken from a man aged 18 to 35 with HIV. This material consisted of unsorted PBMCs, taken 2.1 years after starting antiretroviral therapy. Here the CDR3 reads CASSQGIRREQYF. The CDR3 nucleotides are TGTGCCAGCAGCCAGGGTATTAGAAGAGAGCAGTACTTC.